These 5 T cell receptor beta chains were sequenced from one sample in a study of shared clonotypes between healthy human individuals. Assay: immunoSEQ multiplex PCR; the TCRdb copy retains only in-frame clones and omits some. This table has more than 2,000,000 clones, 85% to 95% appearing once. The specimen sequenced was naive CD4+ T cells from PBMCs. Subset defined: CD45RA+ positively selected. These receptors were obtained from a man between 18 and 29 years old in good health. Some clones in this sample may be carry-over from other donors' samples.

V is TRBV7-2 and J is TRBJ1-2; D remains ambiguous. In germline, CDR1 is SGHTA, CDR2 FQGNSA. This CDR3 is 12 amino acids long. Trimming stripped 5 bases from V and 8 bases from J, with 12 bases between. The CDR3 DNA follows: TGTGCCAGCAGCCCCCCAGCCGGGGGCTACACCTTC. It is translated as CASSPPAGGYTF.

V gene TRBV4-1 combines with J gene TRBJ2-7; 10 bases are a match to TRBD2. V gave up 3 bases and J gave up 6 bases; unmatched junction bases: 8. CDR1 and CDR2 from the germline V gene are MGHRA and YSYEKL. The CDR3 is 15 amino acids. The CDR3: CASSQGGTSASEQYF. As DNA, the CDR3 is TGCGCCAGCAGCCAGGGGGGGACTAGCGCATCCGAGCAGTACTTC.

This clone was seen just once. CDR3 sequence reads: CASTRDRDRQETQYF. CDR3 DNA sequence: TGTGCCAGCACTAGGGACAGGGATCGTCAAGAGACCCAGTACTTC. The chain recombines TRBV6-5 with TRBJ2-5, with TRBD1 matching over 9 bases. CDR1 is MNHEY and CDR2 is SVGAGI in the germline V gene. The CDR3 has 15 residues. V dropped 7 bases and J dropped 2; count of bases not matched to a gene: 8.

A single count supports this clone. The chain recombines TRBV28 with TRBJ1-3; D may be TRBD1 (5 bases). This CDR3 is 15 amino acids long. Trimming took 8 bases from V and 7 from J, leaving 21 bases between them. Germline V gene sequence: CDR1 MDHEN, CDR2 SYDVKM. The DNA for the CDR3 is TGTGCCAGCGCCACCCAAATAGTGGGGACGAACACCATATATTTT. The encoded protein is CASATQIVGTNTIYF.

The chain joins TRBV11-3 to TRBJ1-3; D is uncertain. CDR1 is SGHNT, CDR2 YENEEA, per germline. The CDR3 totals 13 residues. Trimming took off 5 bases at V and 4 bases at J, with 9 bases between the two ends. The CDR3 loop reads CASSPDGGNTIYF. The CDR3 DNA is TGTGCCAGCAGCCCCGATGGGGGAAACACCATATATTTT. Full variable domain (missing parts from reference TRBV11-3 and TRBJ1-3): EAGVVQSPRYKIIEKKQPVAFWCNPISGHNTLYWYLQNLGQGPELLIRYENEEAVDDSQLPKDRFSAERLKGVDSTLKIQPAELGDSAVYLCASSPDGGNTIYFGEGSWLTVV.